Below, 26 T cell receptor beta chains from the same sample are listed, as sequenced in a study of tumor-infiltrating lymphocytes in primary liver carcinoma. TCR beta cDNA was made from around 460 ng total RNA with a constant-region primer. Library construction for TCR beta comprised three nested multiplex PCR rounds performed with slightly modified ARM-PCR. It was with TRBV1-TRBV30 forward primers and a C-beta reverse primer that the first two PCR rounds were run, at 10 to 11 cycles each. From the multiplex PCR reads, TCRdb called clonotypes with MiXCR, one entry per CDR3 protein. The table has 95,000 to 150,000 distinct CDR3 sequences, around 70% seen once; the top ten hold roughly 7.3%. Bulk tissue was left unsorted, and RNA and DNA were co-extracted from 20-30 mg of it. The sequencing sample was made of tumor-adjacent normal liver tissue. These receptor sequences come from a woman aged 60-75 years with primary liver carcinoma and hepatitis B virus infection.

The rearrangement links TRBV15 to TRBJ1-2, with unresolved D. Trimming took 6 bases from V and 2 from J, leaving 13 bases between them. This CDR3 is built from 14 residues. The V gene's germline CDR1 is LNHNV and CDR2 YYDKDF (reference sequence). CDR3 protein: CATRRPNPNYGYTF. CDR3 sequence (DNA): TGTGCCACCAGGAGGCCTAATCCGAACTATGGCTACACCTTC.

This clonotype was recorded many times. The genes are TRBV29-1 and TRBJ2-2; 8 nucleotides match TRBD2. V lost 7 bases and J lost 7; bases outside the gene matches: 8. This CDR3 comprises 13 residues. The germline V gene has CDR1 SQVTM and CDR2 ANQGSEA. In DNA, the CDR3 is TGCAGCGCGGGGGGGGATTTTGACGGGGAGCTGTTTTTT. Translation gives CSAGGDFDGELFF.

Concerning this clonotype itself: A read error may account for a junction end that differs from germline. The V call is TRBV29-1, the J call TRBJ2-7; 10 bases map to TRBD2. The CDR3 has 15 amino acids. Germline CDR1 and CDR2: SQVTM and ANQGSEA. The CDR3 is CSAAKLAGRRKEKYF. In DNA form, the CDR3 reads TGTAGCGCCGCAAAACTAGCGGGAAGGAGGAAAGAGAAGTACTTC.

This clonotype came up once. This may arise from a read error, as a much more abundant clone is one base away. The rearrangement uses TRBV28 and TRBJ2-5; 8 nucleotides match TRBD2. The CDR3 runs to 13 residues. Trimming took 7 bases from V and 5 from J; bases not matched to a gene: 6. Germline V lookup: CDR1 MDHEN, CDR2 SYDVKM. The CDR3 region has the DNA TGTGCCAGCATCCCGGGGGGGCGTGAGACCCAGTACTTC. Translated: CASIPGGRETQYF.

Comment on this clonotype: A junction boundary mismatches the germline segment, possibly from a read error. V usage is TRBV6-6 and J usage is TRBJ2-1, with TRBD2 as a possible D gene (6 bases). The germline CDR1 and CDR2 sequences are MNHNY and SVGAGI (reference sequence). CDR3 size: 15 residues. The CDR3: CVSSYFGGSHNEQFF. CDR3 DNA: TGTGTCAGCAGTTACTTCGGGGGATCCCACAATGAGCAGTTCTTC.

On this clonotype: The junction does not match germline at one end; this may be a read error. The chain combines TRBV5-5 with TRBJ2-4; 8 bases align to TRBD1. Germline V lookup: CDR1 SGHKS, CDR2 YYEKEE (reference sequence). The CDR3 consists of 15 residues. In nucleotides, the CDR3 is TGTGCCAGCAATTCTTCAGGGGGCGCAGGAAACATTCTGTACTTC. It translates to CASNSSGGAGNILYF.

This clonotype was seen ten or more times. The CDR3 DNA follows: TGTGCCAGCAGTGGGGTAGGACAGGGGGCCGAGCAGTACTTC. Protein sequence: CASSGVGQGAEQYF. The chain is built from TRBV6-1 and TRBJ2-7; 11 bases are a match to TRBD1. Germline trimming cut 4 bases from V and 6 bases from J; bases unmatched to any gene: 5. Germline V lookup: CDR1 MNHNS, CDR2 SASEGT. This CDR3 contains 14 residues.

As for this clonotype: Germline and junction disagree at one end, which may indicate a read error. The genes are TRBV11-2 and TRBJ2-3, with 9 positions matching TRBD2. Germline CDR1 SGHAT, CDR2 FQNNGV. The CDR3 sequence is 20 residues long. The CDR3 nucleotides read TGCGCCAGCAACTTAAGGGGCCTAGCGGGATTGAGAGTCCACACAGATACGCAGTATTTT. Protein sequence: CASNLRGLAGLRVHTDTQYF.

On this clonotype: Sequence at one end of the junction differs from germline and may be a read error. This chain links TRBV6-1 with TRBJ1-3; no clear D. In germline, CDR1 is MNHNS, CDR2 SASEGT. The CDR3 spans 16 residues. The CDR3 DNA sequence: TGTGCCAGCAGTGAAGGGACCCTTGTGGCTGGAATCACCATATATTTT. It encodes CASSEGTLVAGITIYF.

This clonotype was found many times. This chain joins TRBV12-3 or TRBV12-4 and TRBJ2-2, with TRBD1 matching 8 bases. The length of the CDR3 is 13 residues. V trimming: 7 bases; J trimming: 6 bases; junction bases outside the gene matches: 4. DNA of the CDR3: TGTGCCAGCACAGGGGGCGCATCCGGGGAGCTGTTTTTT. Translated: CASTGGASGELFF.

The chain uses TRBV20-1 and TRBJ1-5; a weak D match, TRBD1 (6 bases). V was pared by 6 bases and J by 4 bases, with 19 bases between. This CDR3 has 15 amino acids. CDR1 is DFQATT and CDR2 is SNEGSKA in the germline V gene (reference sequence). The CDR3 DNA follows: TGCAGTGCCCTTCAACCGGGACACGGTAATCAGCCCCAGCATTTT. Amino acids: CSALQPGHGNQPQHF.

In nucleotides, the CDR3 is TGTGCCGTCAACAGGGGATTTTCCTACAATGAGCAGTTCTTC. Translated: CAVNRGFSYNEQFF. The chain recombines TRBV2 with TRBJ2-1; the match to TRBD1 covers 7 bases. Germline V gives CDR1 SNHLY, CDR2 FYNNEI. This CDR3 has 14 amino acids. V dropped 11 bases and J dropped 1; count of bases not matched to a gene: 8.

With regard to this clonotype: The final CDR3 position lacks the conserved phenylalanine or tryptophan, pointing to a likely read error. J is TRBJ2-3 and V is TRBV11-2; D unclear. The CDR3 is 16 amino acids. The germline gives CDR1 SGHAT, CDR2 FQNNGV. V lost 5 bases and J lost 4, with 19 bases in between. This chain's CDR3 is CASSHGSRSLPDTQYS. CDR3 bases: TGTGCCAGCAGCCATGGTAGCAGGAGTTTGCCAGATACGCAGTATTCT.

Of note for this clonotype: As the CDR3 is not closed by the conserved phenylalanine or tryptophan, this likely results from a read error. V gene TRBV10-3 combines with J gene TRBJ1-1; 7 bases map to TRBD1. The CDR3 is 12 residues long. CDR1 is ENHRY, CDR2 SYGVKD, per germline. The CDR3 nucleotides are TGTGCCATCAATGAGCCAGGGGGTGAAGCTTTCTAT. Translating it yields CAINEPGGEAFY.

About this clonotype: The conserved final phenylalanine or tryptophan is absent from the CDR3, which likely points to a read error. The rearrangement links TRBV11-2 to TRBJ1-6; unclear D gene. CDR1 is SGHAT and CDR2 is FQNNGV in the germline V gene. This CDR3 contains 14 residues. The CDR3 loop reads CASSLDTGNSPLHY. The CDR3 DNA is TGTGCCAGTAGCTTAGATACGGGAAATTCACCCCTCCACTAT.

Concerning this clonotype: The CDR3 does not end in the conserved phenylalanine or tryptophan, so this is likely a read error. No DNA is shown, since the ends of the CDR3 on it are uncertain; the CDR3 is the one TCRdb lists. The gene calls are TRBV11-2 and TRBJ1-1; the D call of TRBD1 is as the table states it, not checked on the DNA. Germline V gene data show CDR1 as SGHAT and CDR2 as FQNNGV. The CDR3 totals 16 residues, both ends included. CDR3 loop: CANSRPRGRANTEALL.

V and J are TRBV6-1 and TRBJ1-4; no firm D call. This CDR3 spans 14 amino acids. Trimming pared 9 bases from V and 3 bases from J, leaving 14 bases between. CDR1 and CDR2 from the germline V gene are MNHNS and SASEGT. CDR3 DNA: TGTGCCAGTACGAAAGGCCGGGCTAATGAAAAACTGTTTTTT. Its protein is CASTKGRANEKLFF.

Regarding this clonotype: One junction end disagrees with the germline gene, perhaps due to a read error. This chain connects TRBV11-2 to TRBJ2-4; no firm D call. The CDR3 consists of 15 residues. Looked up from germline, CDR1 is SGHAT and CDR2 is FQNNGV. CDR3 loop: CAGSSPLRAKNIQYF. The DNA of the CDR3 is TGTGCCGGCAGCTCCCCCTTACGGGCCAAAAACATTCAGTACTTC.

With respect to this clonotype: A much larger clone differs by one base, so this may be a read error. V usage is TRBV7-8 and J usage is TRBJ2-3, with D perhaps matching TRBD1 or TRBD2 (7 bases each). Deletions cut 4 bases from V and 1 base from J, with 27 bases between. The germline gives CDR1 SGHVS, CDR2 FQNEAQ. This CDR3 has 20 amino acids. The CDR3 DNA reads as TGTGCCAGCAGCTCCCCACTCATCAGGGGGGGTTTGAGGCGCACAGATACGCAGTATTTT. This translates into CASSSPLIRGGLRRTDTQYF.

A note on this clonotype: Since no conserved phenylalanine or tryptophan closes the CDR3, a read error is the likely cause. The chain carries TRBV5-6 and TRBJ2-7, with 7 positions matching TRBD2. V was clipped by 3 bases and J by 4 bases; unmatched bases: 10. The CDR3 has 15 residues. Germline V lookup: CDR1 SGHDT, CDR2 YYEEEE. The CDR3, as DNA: TGTGCCAGCAGCTCCCGGATAGCGGGCTCATACGAGCAGTACCTC. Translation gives CASSSRIAGSYEQYL.

This chain's CDR3 is CIIRQFRLAGRYTQYF. The CDR3 DNA follows: TGCATCATCCGACAGTTCAGGCTAGCGGGAAGGTATACGCAGTATTTT. This chain links TRBV29-1 with TRBJ2-3; 9 bases line up with TRBD2. Per germline, CDR1 SQVTM and CDR2 ANQGSEA. The CDR3 is 16 amino acids.

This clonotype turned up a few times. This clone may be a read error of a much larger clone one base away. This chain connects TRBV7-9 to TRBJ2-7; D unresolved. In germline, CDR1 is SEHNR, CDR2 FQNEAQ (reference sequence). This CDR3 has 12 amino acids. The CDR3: CASSLGIYGQYF. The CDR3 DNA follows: TGTGCCAGCAGCCTAGGTATTTACGGGCAGTACTTC.

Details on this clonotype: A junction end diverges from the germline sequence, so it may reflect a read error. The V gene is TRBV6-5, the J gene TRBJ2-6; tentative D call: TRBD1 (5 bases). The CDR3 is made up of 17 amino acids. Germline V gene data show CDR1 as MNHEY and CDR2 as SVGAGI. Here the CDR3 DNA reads TGTGCCAGCAGTTACTATACGGGTCCTTCTGGGGCCAACGTTCTGACTTTC. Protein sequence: CASSYYTGPSGANVLTF.

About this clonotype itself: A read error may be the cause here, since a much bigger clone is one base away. The CDR3 reads CASSYSGLETQYF. CDR3 bases: TGTGCCAGCAGTTATTCAGGGCTAGAGACCCAGTACTTC. The chain couples TRBV25-1 to TRBJ2-5, with D maybe TRBD1 (5 bases). V was cut by 5 bases and J by 4 bases, with 11 bases left in between. Per germline, CDR1 MGHDK and CDR2 SYGVNS. The CDR3 is 13 residues long.

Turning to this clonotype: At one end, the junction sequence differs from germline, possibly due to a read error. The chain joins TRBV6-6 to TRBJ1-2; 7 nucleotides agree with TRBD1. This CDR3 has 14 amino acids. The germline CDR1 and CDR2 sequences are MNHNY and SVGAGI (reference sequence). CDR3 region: CTSNPKTGRQGYTF. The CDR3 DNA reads TGTACCAGTAACCCCAAGACAGGGCGCCAAGGCTACACCTTC.

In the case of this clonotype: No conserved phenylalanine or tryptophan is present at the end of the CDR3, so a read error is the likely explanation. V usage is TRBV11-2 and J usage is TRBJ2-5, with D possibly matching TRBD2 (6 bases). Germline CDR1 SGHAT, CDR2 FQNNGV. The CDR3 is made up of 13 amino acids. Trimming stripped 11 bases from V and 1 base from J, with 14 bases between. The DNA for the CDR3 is TGTGCCGGAGGGAGGTGGGCCCAAGAGACCCAGTACCTC. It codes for CAGGRWAQETQYL.